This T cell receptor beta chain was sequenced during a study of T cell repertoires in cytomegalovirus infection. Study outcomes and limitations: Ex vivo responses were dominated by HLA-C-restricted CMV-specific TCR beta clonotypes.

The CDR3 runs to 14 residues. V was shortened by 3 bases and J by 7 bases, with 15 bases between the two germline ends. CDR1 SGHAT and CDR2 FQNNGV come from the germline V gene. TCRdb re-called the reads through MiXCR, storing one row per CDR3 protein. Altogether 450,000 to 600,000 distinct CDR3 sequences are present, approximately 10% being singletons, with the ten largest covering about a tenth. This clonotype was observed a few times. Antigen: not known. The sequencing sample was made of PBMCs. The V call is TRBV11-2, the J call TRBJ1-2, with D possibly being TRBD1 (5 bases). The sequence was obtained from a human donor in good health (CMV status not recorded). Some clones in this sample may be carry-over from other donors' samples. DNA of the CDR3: TGTGCCAGCAGCTTTGGTCTGAGGGGTGCTGGCTACACCTTC. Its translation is CASSFGLRGAGYTF. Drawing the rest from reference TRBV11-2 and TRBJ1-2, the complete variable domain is EAGVAQSPRYKIIEKRQSVAFWCNPISGHATLYWYQQILGQGPKLLIQFQNNGVVDDSQLPKDRFSAERLKGVDSTLKIQPAKLEDSAVYLCASSFGLRGAGYTFGSGTRLTVV.